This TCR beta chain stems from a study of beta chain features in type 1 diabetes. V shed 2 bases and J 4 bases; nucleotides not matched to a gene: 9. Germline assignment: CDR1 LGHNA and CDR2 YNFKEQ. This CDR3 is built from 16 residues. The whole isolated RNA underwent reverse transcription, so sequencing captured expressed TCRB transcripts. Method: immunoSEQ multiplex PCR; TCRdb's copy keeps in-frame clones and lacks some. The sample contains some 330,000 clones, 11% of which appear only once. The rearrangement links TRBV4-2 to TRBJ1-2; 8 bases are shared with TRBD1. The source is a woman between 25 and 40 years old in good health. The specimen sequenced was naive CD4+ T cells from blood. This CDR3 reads CASSQLQGEYGYGYTF. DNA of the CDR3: TGTGCCAGCAGCCAACTACAGGGGGAGTATGGCTATGGCTACACCTTC.